A single T cell receptor (beta chain) is shown here with its context. Its antigen is unknown. Both 60 Vbeta primers and 13 Jbeta primers went into the PCR. Clones were read by immunoSEQ multiplex PCR, and TCRdb kept only the in-frame ones, dropping some. The sample includes 65,000 to 90,000 clones. These data are taken from a study of cytomegalovirus exposure and HLA in healthy donors. General study findings and limits: Sequencing probably produced one cluster of sequence variants that were highly shared. Researchers catalogued 150 or so TCR beta chains as cytomegalovirus-associated.

While unrecorded immune exposures were likely, the donors were nominally healthy when sampled. The clonotype was recovered from a female donor in good health and CMV-seropositive. The specimen sequenced was PBMCs.

The chain's CDR3 is CASSPRDSSYEQYF. DNA of the CDR3: TGTGCCAGCAGTCCCCGGGACAGTTCCTACGAGCAGTACTTC. V and J are TRBV28 and TRBJ2-7; 7 bases match TRBD1. The CDR3 contains 14 residues. V was clipped by 5 bases and J by 1 base; unmatched bases: 5. CDR1 is MDHEN, CDR2 SYDVKM, per germline.